A single sample gave rise to the 27 T cell receptor beta chains below, sequenced in a study of T cells after yellow fever vaccination. TCRdb reanalysed the 5' RACE reads using MiXCR and keeps one entry per CDR3 protein. The sample has about 73,000 distinct CDR3 sequences, around 7.3% seen once; the top ten hold about 40%. The sample in question was CD8+ T cells sorted from PBMCs, obtained on the day of the yellow fever booster vaccination. These receptors all stem from a man aged 25-45 years who received the YFV17D yellow fever vaccine.

The chain combines TRBV28 with TRBJ1-5; 8 nucleotides match TRBD1. Per germline, CDR1 MDHEN and CDR2 SYDVKM. J gave up 5 bases and V 6 bases, and 15 bases lay outside the gene matches. This CDR3 is 17 amino acids long. CDR3 sequence reads: CASRAGTGFLVDQPQHF. CDR3 sequence (DNA): TGTGCCAGCAGGGCCGGGACAGGATTCTTGGTGGATCAGCCCCAGCATTTT.

This clonotype was seen a few times. This chain joins TRBV20-1 and TRBJ1-4; D is uncertain. V gave up 5 bases and J gave up 2 bases, with 9 bases separating them. Per germline, CDR1 DFQATT and CDR2 SNEGSKA (reference sequence). This CDR3 comprises 13 residues. The DNA of the CDR3 is TGCAGTGCTCCCCTTAATACTAATGAAAAACTGTTTTTT. This gives the protein CSAPLNTNEKLFF.

A few counts support this clonotype. The chain uses TRBV12-3 or TRBV12-4 and TRBJ2-7, with D maybe TRBD2 (6 bases). Trimming left V 3 bases short and J 7 bases short, with 10 bases between. The CDR3 spans 12 residues. The CDR3 spells CASSLGGREQYF. CDR3 bases: TGTGCCAGCAGTTTGGGGGGTCGGGAGCAGTACTTC.

The rearrangement links TRBV4-3 to TRBJ2-5; a possible D gene is TRBD1 (5 bases). The ends were cut back, 0 bases at V and 1 base at J, with 15 bases in the middle. Germline V gene sequence: CDR1 LGHNA, CDR2 YSLEER. The CDR3 has 17 residues. The CDR3 is CASSQDQSPQGQETQYF. In DNA, the CDR3 is TGCGCCAGCAGCCAAGATCAGAGTCCCCAGGGCCAAGAGACCCAGTACTTC.

This clonotype was seen a handful of times. The V call is TRBV10-2, the J call TRBJ1-1; D is ambiguous. CDR1 and CDR2 from the germline V gene are WSHSY and SAAADI. Trimming pared 3 bases from V and 8 bases from J, leaving 7 bases between. CDR3 length equals 11 residues. CDR3 amino acids: CASSDTAEAFF. The CDR3 DNA reads as TGCGCCAGCAGTGACACAGCCGAAGCTTTCTTT.

This clonotype was counted only a few times. CDR3: CASSQDRGQPQHF. For the CDR3, the DNA is TGCGCCAGCAGCCAAGATCGGGGACAGCCCCAGCATTTT. The chain is built from TRBV4-3 and TRBJ1-5, with no clear D. Germline CDR1 is LGHNA and CDR2 is YSLEER. The CDR3 contains 13 residues. Trimming took off 0 bases at V and 7 bases at J, with 7 bases between the two ends.

The chain employs TRBV7-6 and TRBJ2-7; 10 bases agree with TRBD2. This CDR3 has 15 residues. Germline CDR1 reads SGHVS; CDR2 reads FNYEAQ. Trimming removed 1 base from V and 2 bases from J; junction bases left unmatched: 2. This CDR3 is CASSLVGLAAYEQYF. CDR3 nucleotide sequence: TGTGCCAGCAGCTTAGTAGGACTAGCGGCCTACGAGCAGTACTTC.

This clonotype appeared many times. The chain combines TRBV7-9 with TRBJ2-7; 8 nucleotides match TRBD1. CDR1 and CDR2 from the germline V gene are SEHNR and FQNEAQ (reference sequence). This CDR3 has 14 amino acids. The junction had 4 bases not matched to a gene; V was cut back by 5 bases and J by 1 base. This CDR3 is CASSETGASYEQYF. CDR3 nucleotides: TGTGCCAGCAGCGAGACAGGGGCATCCTACGAGCAGTACTTC.

This clonotype showed up just a few times. CDR3 nucleotide sequence: TGCGCCAGCAGCCTTGACGGCGCGGGAGGTTTCGATGAGCAGTTCTTC. Its translation is CASSLDGAGGFDEQFF. The chain is built from TRBV4-3 and TRBJ2-1, with TRBD2 identical over 8 bases. Germline CDR1 and CDR2: LGHNA and YSLEER. V was pared by 4 bases and J by 8 bases, with 13 bases of the junction left unmatched. CDR3 length: 16 amino acids.

The CDR3 DNA is TGTGCCAGCATCAAAACCTCGAGCGGCGCCTACGAGCAGTACTTC. It specifies CASIKTSSGAYEQYF. The chain recombines TRBV6-2 or TRBV6-3 with TRBJ2-7; a possible D gene is TRBD2 (5 bases). CDR1 and CDR2 from the germline V gene are MNHEY and SVGEGT. V was cut by 7 bases and J by 2 bases, with 18 bases left in between. The CDR3 is 15 residues long.

This clonotype was picked up a small number of times. The J gene is TRBJ2-1, the V gene TRBV20-1; the D is unclear. CDR3 length: 11 amino acids. Germline CDR1 reads DFQATT; CDR2 reads SNEGSKA (reference sequence). V dropped 0 bases and J dropped 7 bases, with 4 bases sitting between them. The CDR3 protein is CSARDGNEQFF. The DNA of the CDR3 is TGCAGTGCTAGAGACGGGAATGAGCAGTTCTTC.

The chain couples TRBV7-9 to TRBJ2-1, with 7 bases aligning to TRBD1. Trimming took 6 bases from V and 3 from J; bases not matched to a gene: 5. CDR3 length: 14 residues. From germline, CDR1 is SEHNR and CDR2 FQNEAQ (reference sequence). Here the CDR3 DNA reads TGTGCCAGCAGACCGGGACAGAACTACAATGAGCAGTTCTTC. It translates to CASRPGQNYNEQFF.

V usage is TRBV7-8 and J usage is TRBJ2-7, with D perhaps matching TRBD1 (7 bases). Trimming left V 5 bases short and J 4 bases short, with 21 bases between. The length of the CDR3 is 16 residues. The germline V gene encodes CDR1 SGHVS and CDR2 FQNEAQ. The CDR3 loop reads CASSDDRASAQYEQYF. The CDR3 nucleotides are TGTGCCAGCAGCGACGACAGGGCTAGCGCGCAATACGAGCAGTACTTC.

As to this clonotype: An end of the junction does not agree with germline; a read error may underlie this. V is TRBV4-1 and J is TRBJ1-4; unclear D gene. This CDR3 region has 18 residues. Germline values: CDR1 MGHRA, CDR2 YSYEKL. The CDR3: CASIQEGDVTLGWEKLFF. The CDR3 DNA is TGCGCCAGCATCCAAGAAGGCGATGTCACTCTGGGTTGGGAAAAACTGTTTTTT.

This chain connects TRBV15 to TRBJ2-1; 12 bases map to TRBD2. This CDR3 has 18 amino acids. Trimming at V came to 4 bases and at J to 0 bases, leaving 7 bases not matched to a gene. The germline V gene has CDR1 LNHNV and CDR2 YYDKDF (reference sequence). CDR3 nucleotide sequence: TGTGCCACCAGCATCGGACTAGCGGGACGTTCCTCCTACAATGAGCAGTTCTTC. The encoded protein is CATSIGLAGRSSYNEQFF.

This clonotype has a count of ten or more. The chain carries TRBV5-5 and TRBJ2-2; D possibly corresponds to TRBD1 (6 bases). Germline V gene sequence: CDR1 SGHKS, CDR2 YYEKEE (reference sequence). The CDR3 totals 17 residues. The V end lost 3 bases, the J end lost 0 bases, and 15 bases lay between the germline ends. The DNA for the CDR3 is TGTGCCAGCAGCTCACCTCCCGGGACACCGAACACCGGGGAGCTGTTTTTT. Protein sequence: CASSSPPGTPNTGELFF.

V usage is TRBV20-1 and J usage is TRBJ1-1; the match to TRBD1 covers 7 bases. This CDR3 has 11 amino acids. Germline V lookup: CDR1 DFQATT, CDR2 SNEGSKA (reference sequence). Trimming took 6 bases from V and 10 from J; bases not matched to a gene: 8. The CDR3 DNA sequence: TGCAGTGCAACGACAGGGAGGGGAGCTTTCTTT. Translated: CSATTGRGAFF.

In its sample, this clonotype was seen a few times. J is TRBJ2-3 and V is TRBV7-8; D possibly corresponds to TRBD2 (6 bases). CDR3 length: 13 amino acids. Germline assignment: CDR1 SGHVS and CDR2 FQNEAQ. V gave up 4 bases and J gave up 1 base, with 6 bases separating them. The CDR3, as DNA: TGTGCCAGCAGCTCTAGCGGCACAGATACGCAGTATTTT. Protein: CASSSSGTDTQYF.

The chain recombines TRBV27 with TRBJ2-5; the D is unclear. V was cut by 6 bases and J by 4 bases, with 15 bases left in between. Germline CDR1 reads MNHEY; CDR2 reads SMNVEV (reference sequence). The CDR3 loop spans 14 amino acids. CDR3 in DNA: TGTGCCAGCAGCCTCAATTTCCTGGTAGAGACCCAGTACTTC. Translated: CASSLNFLVETQYF.

This clonotype was counted ten times or more. CDR3: CAISESRQNTEAFF. The DNA of the CDR3 is TGTGCCATCAGTGAGTCCCGACAGAACACTGAAGCTTTCTTT. The chain links TRBV10-3 to TRBJ1-1; D uncertain. This CDR3 region has 14 residues. V dropped 0 bases and J dropped 1 base, with 6 bases sitting between them. Germline V gene data show CDR1 as ENHRY and CDR2 as SYGVKD.

This clonotype was seen only a few times. The V call is TRBV7-2, the J call TRBJ2-3; 7 nucleotides line up with TRBD1. V lost 5 bases to trimming and J lost 0 bases; unmatched junction nucleotides: 8. The CDR3 runs 16 residues. Germline-derived CDR1 and CDR2 are SGHTA and FQGNSA. CDR3 DNA sequence: TGTGCCAGCAGCCGCTGGGACAGCGCTAGCACAGATACGCAGTATTTT. Translating it yields CASSRWDSASTDTQYF.

The chain uses TRBV27 and TRBJ2-3; weak D call: TRBD2 (6 bases). The germline V gene has CDR1 MNHEY and CDR2 SMNVEV (reference sequence). CDR3 length: 15 amino acids. Trimming took off 2 bases at V and 1 base at J, with 10 bases between the two ends. The CDR3 sequence is CASSLEASGTDTQYF. CDR3 coding DNA: TGTGCCAGCAGTTTAGAGGCTAGCGGCACAGATACGCAGTATTTT.

About this clonotype itself: A read error is possible here, since a much larger clone lies one base away. V usage is TRBV6-6 and J usage is TRBJ2-5; TRBD1 or TRBD2 may be the D gene (5 bases each). CDR1 and CDR2 from the germline V gene are MNHNY and SVGAGI (reference sequence). Trimming removed 4 bases from V and 5 bases from J, with 8 bases in between. This CDR3 contains 12 residues. CDR3 nucleotides: TGTGCCAGCAGTTGTGGGGACGAGACCCAGTACTTC. As protein: CASSCGDETQYF.

V is TRBV7-8 and J is TRBJ2-3; the match to TRBD1 covers 7 bases. CDR1 SGHVS and CDR2 FQNEAQ come from the germline V gene. V was pared by 5 bases and J by 2 bases, with 10 bases of the junction left unmatched. This CDR3 has 16 amino acids. DNA for the CDR3: TGTGCCAGCAGCGCTAAGACAGGGTTTGTCACAGATACGCAGTATTTT. Encoded protein: CASSAKTGFVTDTQYF.

This clonotype was counted ten times or more. J is TRBJ1-1 and V is TRBV20-1; a weak D match, TRBD1 (5 bases). Trimming removed 4 bases at V and 2 bases at J, with 14 bases between. In germline, CDR1 is DFQATT, CDR2 SNEGSKA (reference sequence). The CDR3 sequence is 14 residues long. CDR3 in DNA: TGCAGTGCTAAGGCCCCGGGGGTAAACACTGAAGCTTTCTTT. It translates to CSAKAPGVNTEAFF.

This clonotype was recorded a few times. V gene TRBV5-6 combines with J gene TRBJ2-7; perhaps D is TRBD1 or TRBD2 (6 bases each). Germline-derived CDR1 and CDR2 are SGHDT and YYEEEE. V was trimmed by 5 bases and J by 7 bases, leaving 10 bases between them. The CDR3 contains 11 residues. The CDR3 DNA follows: TGTGCCAGCAGTCAGGGGAGGGAGCAGTACTTC. Amino acid sequence: CASSQGREQYF.

The genes are TRBV25-1 and TRBJ2-7, with 7 bases that match TRBD1. The CDR3 has 15 residues. V dropped 6 bases and J dropped 9; count of bases not matched to a gene: 17. CDR1 MGHDK and CDR2 SYGVNS come from the germline V gene. In DNA form, the CDR3 reads TGTGCCAGCAGGGGATGGGGACAGATAGTTACGACGCAGTACTTC. Encoded protein: CASRGWGQIVTTQYF.